The 13 T cell receptor beta chains below all came from one sample that was sequenced in a study of cytomegalovirus exposure and HLA in healthy donors. It was with 60 Vbeta and 13 Jbeta primers that the PCR ran. Sequencing used immunoSEQ multiplex PCR; TCRdb keeps in-frame clones, though not all of them. The sample records about 160,000 clones, roughly two thirds being singletons. The sequenced sample consisted of PBMCs. The receptors were gathered from a woman in her 30s in good health and CMV-seronegative.

The chain links TRBV27 to TRBJ2-1; tentatively, D is TRBD2 (6 bases). Germline V gene sequence: CDR1 MNHEY, CDR2 SMNVEV (reference sequence). The length of the CDR3 is 14 residues. Trimming left V 4 bases short and J 6 bases short, with 13 bases between. The CDR3 coding sequence is TGTGCCAGCAGTTGGGCGGAGGGCTTCAATGAGCAGTTCTTC. Protein product: CASSWAEGFNEQFF.

The chain recombines TRBV29-1 with TRBJ2-7; no reliable D call. V was shortened by 4 bases and J by 4 bases, with 8 bases between the two germline ends. In germline, CDR1 is SQVTM, CDR2 ANQGSEA. The CDR3 has 11 residues. CDR3 DNA sequence: TGCAGCGTTGTTTACAAGTACGAGCAGTACTTC. This sequence encodes CSVVYKYEQYF.

On this clone itself: The junction departs from germline at one end; a sequencing error may be responsible. The rearrangement uses TRBV14 and TRBJ2-1; 8 nucleotides align to TRBD2. The CDR3 has 13 amino acids. From germline, CDR1 is SGHDN and CDR2 FVKESK. The CDR3 coding sequence is TGTGCCAGCAGCCGAGACGGGCGGGAGGAGCGGTTCTTC. It yields the protein CASSRDGREERFF.

The rearrangement uses TRBV2 and TRBJ1-2; D is undetermined. Trimming removed 3 bases at V and 8 bases at J, with 13 bases between. Germline V gene data show CDR1 as SNHLY and CDR2 as FYNNEI. CDR3 length equals 13 residues. The CDR3 loop reads CASSEGGFVGYTF. DNA for the CDR3: TGTGCCAGCAGTGAGGGAGGGTTTGTCGGCTACACCTTC.

The chain recombines TRBV7-6 with TRBJ2-1; a weak D match, TRBD2 (6 bases). The CDR3 loop spans 14 amino acids. Germline V lookup: CDR1 SGHVS, CDR2 FNYEAQ. V was cut by 1 base and J by 8 bases, with 12 bases left in between. The CDR3 loop reads CASSLEEGSDEQFF. CDR3 nucleotides: TGTGCCAGCAGCTTAGAGGAGGGTTCGGATGAGCAGTTCTTC.

This sequence joins TRBV28 and TRBJ2-1, with 8 bases aligning to TRBD2. Germline V CDR1 and CDR2: MDHEN, SYDVKM. CDR3 size: 16 residues. V dropped 3 bases and J dropped 9; count of bases not matched to a gene: 13. CDR3 region: CASSFLVAGGVGEQFF. In DNA form, the CDR3 reads TGTGCCAGCAGTTTTCTTGTGGCGGGAGGAGTTGGTGAGCAGTTCTTC.

Only a few counts were recorded for this clone. This chain connects TRBV27 to TRBJ2-7; the D gene is possibly TRBD1 (6 bases). V lost 0 bases and J 7 bases, leaving 13 bases between the germline ends. The V gene's germline CDR1 is MNHEY and CDR2 SMNVEV (reference sequence). The CDR3 is 14 residues long. The CDR3 sequence is CASSLSMWGREQYF. The CDR3, as DNA: TGTGCCAGCAGTTTATCGATGTGGGGGCGGGAGCAGTACTTC.

V usage is TRBV5-1 and J usage is TRBJ2-5; possibly TRBD2 for D (5 bases). The J call is doubtful: the DNA matches TRBJ2-7 better. The CDR3 consists of 14 residues. In germline, CDR1 is SGHRS, CDR2 YFSETQ. The DNA for the CDR3 is TGCGCCAGCAGCTTGATTGTAGCGAGCGGCGAGCAGTACTTC. Translating gives CASSLIVASGEQYF.

This rearrangement joins TRBV6-6 to TRBJ2-1, with 10 bases matching TRBD1. Per the germline V gene, CDR1 is MNHNY and CDR2 is SVGAGI (reference sequence). V shed 5 bases, J shed 6 bases, and the junction held 7 bases outside the gene matches. The CDR3 runs to 15 residues. In DNA, the CDR3 is TGTGCCAGCAGTGCCGGGACAGGGGTTATCAATGAGCAGTTCTTC. Protein product: CASSAGTGVINEQFF.

The V gene is TRBV6-1, the J gene TRBJ2-5; TRBD2 agrees at 10 bases. Unmatched junction bases numbered 3, after V lost 6 bases and J lost 5 bases. The CDR3 is 13 residues long. Germline V gives CDR1 MNHNS, CDR2 SASEGT. The DNA for the CDR3 is TGTGCCAGCAGGAGGGGACTAGCGGAGACCCAGTACTTC. Translation gives CASRRGLAETQYF.

This clone was counted at least ten times. This chain uses TRBV7-3 with TRBJ2-1; perhaps TRBD2 as D (5 bases). Per the germline V gene, CDR1 is SGHTA and CDR2 is FQGTGA. The CDR3 sequence is 12 residues long. With 5 bases removed from V and 7 bases from J, the gap between germline ends came to 9 bases. CDR3 DNA: TGTGCCAGCAGCCCCTCGGGGAATGAGCAGTTCTTC. Protein sequence: CASSPSGNEQFF.

This chain uses TRBV19 with TRBJ2-1, with a weak D call TRBD2 (7 bases). The V end was cut by 5 bases, the J end by 0 bases, with 11 bases between. The CDR3 contains 15 residues. Germline V gene data show CDR1 as LNHDA and CDR2 as SQIVND (reference sequence). CDR3 in DNA: TGTGCCAGTAGTTGGGGGGGCGGCTCCTACAATGAGCAGTTCTTC. This translates into CASSWGGGSYNEQFF.

This chain connects TRBV4-1 to TRBJ2-4; 8 nucleotides line up with TRBD2. The CDR3 length is 17 residues. Trimming cost V 3 bases and J 6 bases; bases outside gene matches: 13. CDR1 and CDR2 from the germline V gene are MGHRA and YSYEKL. The CDR3 DNA reads as TGCGCCAGCAGCCAGGGTTTAATCAGCGGGAGTAGAAACATTCAGTACTTC. This sequence encodes CASSQGLISGSRNIQYF.